The rows below give T cell receptor beta chains drawn from one sample of a study of a mutant IDH1 vaccine in newly diagnosed glioma. The repertoire was sequenced with immunoSEQ multiplex PCR; TCRdb's copy has only in-frame clones and lacks some. In the table there are approximately 39,000 clones, 80% to 90% of which are singletons. For these TCRs, the target antigens are not known. The material was PBMCs, obtained from a glioma patient whose treatment included an IDH1 peptide vaccine. The source is a man aged 50 to 59 with glioma. Each CDR3 is given with its conserved first and last residue. A D gene is named only where the DNA matches it firmly. Expanded clones get a size class; other rows say once, few or many, or leave the size out.

clone_size j_call d_call v_call cdr3_aa cdr3_nt
- TRBJ2-1 TRBD1 TRBV7-9 CASRDRDRDNEQFF TGTGCCAGCAGGGACCGGGACAGGGACAATGAGCAGTTCTTC
- TRBJ1-4 TRBD1 TRBV4-1 CASGRQGVEGKLFF TGCGCCAGCGGCAGACAGGGAGTGGAGGGAAAACTGTTTTTT
- TRBJ2-7 TRBD2 TRBV19 CASGTSSYEQYF TGTGCCAGCGGGACTAGCTCCTACGAGCAGTACTTC
- TRBJ2-2 - TRBV5-1 CASSGTGPNTGELFF TGCGCCAGCAGTGGAACAGGCCCGAACACCGGGGAGCTGTTTTTT
- TRBJ2-2 - TRBV19 CASSIVGNTGELFF TGTGCCAGTAGTATAGTTGGGAACACCGGGGAGCTGTTTTTT
once TRBJ1-3 - TRBV29-1 CSVVRGAGNTIYF TGCAGCGTTGTTCGGGGGGCTGGAAACACCATATATTTT
- TRBJ2-7 - TRBV19 CASSIGGAESYEQYF TGTGCCAGTAGTATCGGCGGGGCTGAGTCCTACGAGCAGTACTTC
- TRBJ1-2 - TRBV14 CASSQGGGYGYTF TGTGCCAGCAGCCAAGGCGGAGGTTATGGCTACACCTTC
- TRBJ1-2 - TRBV4-1 CASSQPQGYGYTF TGCGCCAGCAGCCAGCCACAAGGCTATGGCTACACCTTC
- TRBJ2-1 - TRBV28 CASSSPQRTEQFF TGTGCCAGCAGTTCCCCCCAGCGGACTGAGCAGTTCTTC
few TRBJ1-1 - TRBV19 CASSSAGENTEAFF TGTGCCAGTAGTTCTGCAGGGGAGAACACTGAAGCTTTCTTT
- TRBJ2-3 - TRBV10-3 CAIKGGDTDTQYF TGTGCCATCAAGGGCGGGGACACAGATACGCAGTATTTT
- TRBJ1-1 - TRBV20-1 CSARMNTEAFF TGCAGTGCTAGAATGAACACTGAAGCTTTCTTT
- TRBJ1-4 - TRBV28 CASSLAWEKLFF TGTGCCAGCAGTTTGGCGTGGGAAAAACTGTTTTTT
- TRBJ2-7 TRBD2 TRBV4-1 CASSQGGGGYEQYF TGCGCCAGCAGCCAAGGCGGGGGAGGCTACGAGCAGTACTTC
few TRBJ2-1 - TRBV29-1 CSVSTSLYNEQFF TGCAGCGTTAGTACTAGCTTGTACAATGAGCAGTTCTTC
- TRBJ1-1 TRBD1 TRBV5-4 CASSLPDRGPEAFF TGTGCCAGCAGCTTGCCGGACAGGGGGCCCGAAGCTTTCTTT
- TRBJ2-3 TRBD2 TRBV7-9 CASSFTSGAGDTQYF TGTGCCAGCAGCTTCACTAGCGGGGCAGGAGATACGCAGTATTTT
- TRBJ2-7 - TRBV7-5 CARSTWTSGRFHEQYF TGTGCCAGAAGCACCTGGACTAGCGGGAGATTCCACGAGCAGTACTTC
once TRBJ1-5 TRBD1 TRBV7-2 CASSFTGASNQPQHF TGTGCCAGCAGCTTTACAGGGGCCAGCAATCAGCCCCAGCATTTT
- TRBJ2-7 - TRBV5-4 CASSVESYEQYF TGTGCCAGCAGCGTTGAGTCCTACGAGCAGTACTTC
- TRBJ2-1 - TRBV13 CASSPQPAGGDSGNEQFF TGTGCCAGCAGCCCTCAGCCGGCGGGTGGTGATTCGGGAAATGAGCAGTTCTTC
- TRBJ2-7 - TRBV4-1 CASSISGTASSYEQYF TGCGCCAGCAGCATTTCCGGGACTGCAAGCTCCTACGAGCAGTACTTC
- TRBJ2-1 - TRBV6-5 CASSYTAGNEQFF TGTGCCAGCAGTTACACGGCTGGGAATGAGCAGTTCTTC
- TRBJ2-2 - TRBV14 CASSLTPGELFF TGTGCCAGCAGCCTAACCCCCGGGGAGCTGTTTTTT
- TRBJ1-2 - TRBV6-1 CAHNEGANYGYTF TGTGCCCACAACGAGGGAGCTAACTATGGCTACACCTTC
- TRBJ1-2 - TRBV7-8 CASSDAQYGYTF TGTGCCAGCAGCGATGCGCAGTATGGCTACACCTTC
- TRBJ2-7 - TRBV7-8 CASSLDHRSYEQYF TGTGCCAGCAGCTTAGATCACAGATCCTACGAGCAGTACTTC
- TRBJ2-3 - TRBV27 CASTLPIKNRVLRDTQYF TGTGCCAGCACCCTCCCGATTAAGAACAGGGTGTTAAGAGATACGCAGTATTTT
- TRBJ1-5 - TRBV2 CASSRDGDQPQHF TGTGCCAGCAGTCGGGACGGAGATCAGCCCCAGCATTTT
- TRBJ2-3 - TRBV2 CASSTRDTQYF TGTGCCAGCAGTACACGAGATACGCAGTATTTT
- TRBJ1-2 - TRBV4-1 CASSQVGAGRKWNGYTF TGCGCCAGCAGCCAAGTAGGTGCAGGGAGGAAGTGGAATGGCTACACCTTC
- TRBJ2-3 TRBD2 TRBV28 CASSPPGPGGSYTQYF TGTGCCAGCAGTCCCCCAGGACCGGGGGGAAGCTATACGCAGTATTTT
- TRBJ1-2 - TRBV7-9 CASRKTGIDYGYTF TGTGCCAGCAGGAAAACAGGGATTGACTATGGCTACACCTTC
- TRBJ2-7 - TRBV20-1 CSANPYEQYF TGCAGTGCTAACCCCTACGAGCAGTACTTC
- TRBJ1-3 - TRBV19 CASGTETFFGNTIYF TGTGCCAGTGGGACGGAAACTTTCTTCGGAAACACCATATATTTT
- TRBJ1-5 - TRBV19 CASSINSYSNQPQHF TGTGCCAGTAGTATTAACAGCTATAGCAATCAGCCCCAGCATTTT
- TRBJ2-7 - TRBV6-9 CASSLDTFYEQYF TGTGCCAGCAGTCTGGACACCTTCTACGAGCAGTACTTC
- TRBJ2-5 - TRBV5-1 CASSFGAGAQKQETQYF TGCGCCAGCAGCTTTGGCGCGGGGGCCCAGAAACAAGAGACCCAGTACTTC
- TRBJ2-5 TRBD2 TRBV4-1 CASSPQGLAGGRQETQYF TGCGCCAGCAGCCCTCAAGGGCTAGCGGGGGGTCGACAAGAGACCCAGTACTTC
- TRBJ1-1 - TRBV10-2 CASRDSDRLNTEAFF TGCGCCAGCAGAGACTCCGACAGGTTGAACACTGAAGCTTTCTTT
- TRBJ2-2 - TRBV10-3 CAIRGSNTGELFF TGTGCCATCAGGGGATCGAACACCGGGGAGCTGTTTTTT
- TRBJ2-1 - TRBV29-1 CSVESKGVGYNEQFF TGCAGCGTTGAAAGTAAAGGGGTTGGCTACAATGAGCAGTTCTTC
- TRBJ1-3 - TRBV7-9 CASSLLAGNTIYF TGTGCCAGCAGCTTACTCGCTGGAAACACCATATATTTT
- TRBJ2-2 - TRBV7-2 CASSSYTGELFF TGTGCCAGCAGCTCCTACACCGGGGAGCTGTTTTTT
- TRBJ2-2 TRBD1 TRBV23-1 CASKETGVYVGELFF TGCGCCAGCAAGGAGACAGGGGTGTATGTCGGGGAGCTGTTTTTT
- TRBJ1-1 - TRBV11-3 CASSRDTLNTEAFF TGTGCCAGCAGCCGGGACACGCTGAACACTGAAGCTTTCTTT
- TRBJ1-1 TRBD1 TRBV30 CAWSPGTGRAFF TGTGCCTGGAGCCCAGGGACAGGGCGAGCTTTCTTT
few TRBJ1-5 - TRBV5-6 CASSLFQGGDQPQHF TGTGCCAGCAGCTTGTTTCAGGGCGGCGATCAGCCCCAGCATTTT
- TRBJ1-1 - TRBV11-1 CASSLATDTEAFF TGTGCCAGCAGCTTAGCGACGGACACTGAAGCTTTCTTT
- TRBJ1-6 - TRBV7-2 CASSLAWDLNSPLHF TGTGCCAGCAGCTTAGCTTGGGATCTCAATTCACCCCTCCACTTT
- TRBJ1-2 - TRBV9 CASSVGNGNYGYTF TGTGCCAGCAGCGTAGGAAACGGTAACTATGGCTACACCTTC
- TRBJ2-5 - TRBV5-1 CASSLVSSGEETQYF TGCGCCAGCAGCTTGGTTTCCAGCGGAGAAGAGACCCAGTACTTC
few TRBJ1-4 - TRBV20-1 CSVRGGEKLFF TGCAGTGTCAGGGGCGGCGAAAAACTGTTTTTT
- TRBJ1-1 TRBD1 TRBV11-3 CASSPGRGREAFF TGTGCCAGCAGCCCAGGGAGGGGGCGGGAAGCTTTCTTT
- TRBJ2-2 - TRBV2 CASSMEETTGELFF TGTGCCAGCAGTATGGAGGAGACCACCGGGGAGCTGTTTTTT
- TRBJ1-4 - TRBV29-1 CSVRAANEKLFF TGCAGCGTTAGGGCCGCGAATGAAAAACTGTTTTTT
- TRBJ2-7 TRBD1 TRBV5-1 CASSRDSFYEQYF TGCGCCAGCAGCAGGGACAGCTTCTACGAGCAGTACTTC